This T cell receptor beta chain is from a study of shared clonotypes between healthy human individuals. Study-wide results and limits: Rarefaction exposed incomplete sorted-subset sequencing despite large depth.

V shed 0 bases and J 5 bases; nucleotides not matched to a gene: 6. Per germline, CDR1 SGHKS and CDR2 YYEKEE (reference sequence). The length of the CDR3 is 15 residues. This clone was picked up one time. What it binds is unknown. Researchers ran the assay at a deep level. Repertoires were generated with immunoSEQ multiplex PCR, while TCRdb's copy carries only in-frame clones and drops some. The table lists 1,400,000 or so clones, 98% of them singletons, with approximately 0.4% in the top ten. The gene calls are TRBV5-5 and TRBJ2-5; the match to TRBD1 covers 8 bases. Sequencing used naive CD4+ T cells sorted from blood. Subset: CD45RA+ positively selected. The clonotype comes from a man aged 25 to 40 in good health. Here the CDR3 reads CASSLAQGVVETQYF. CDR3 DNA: TGTGCCAGCAGCTTGGCACAGGGGGTCGTCGAGACCCAGTACTTC.